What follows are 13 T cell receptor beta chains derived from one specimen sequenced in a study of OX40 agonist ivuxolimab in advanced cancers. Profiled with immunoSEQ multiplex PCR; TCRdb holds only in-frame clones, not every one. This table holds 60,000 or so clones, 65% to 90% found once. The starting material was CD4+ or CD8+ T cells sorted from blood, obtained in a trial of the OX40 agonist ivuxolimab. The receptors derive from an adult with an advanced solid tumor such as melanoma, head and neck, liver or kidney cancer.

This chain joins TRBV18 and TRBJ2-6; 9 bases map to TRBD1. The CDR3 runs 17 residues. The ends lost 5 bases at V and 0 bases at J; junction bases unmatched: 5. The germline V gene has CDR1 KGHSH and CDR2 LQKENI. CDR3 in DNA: TGTGCCAGCTCATCACAGGGGGCGGACTCTGGGGCCAACGTCCTGACTTTC. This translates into CASSSQGADSGANVLTF.

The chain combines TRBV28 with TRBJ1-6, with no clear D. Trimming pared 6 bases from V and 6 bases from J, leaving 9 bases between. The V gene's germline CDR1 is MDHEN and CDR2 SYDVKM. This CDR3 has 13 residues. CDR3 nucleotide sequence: TGTGCCAGCAGATCAAGAGTTAATTCACCCCTCCACTTT. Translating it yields CASRSRVNSPLHF.

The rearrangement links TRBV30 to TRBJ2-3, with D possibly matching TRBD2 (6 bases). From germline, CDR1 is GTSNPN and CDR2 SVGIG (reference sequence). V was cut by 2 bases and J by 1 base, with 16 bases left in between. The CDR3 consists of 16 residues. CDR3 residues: CAWSLGGGQGTDTQYF. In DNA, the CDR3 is TGTGCCTGGAGTCTGGGCGGAGGGCAGGGCACAGATACGCAGTATTTT.

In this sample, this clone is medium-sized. The CDR3 region has the DNA TGTGCCAGCAGTGGGACAGGGTACCAGCCCCAGCATTTT. Translated: CASSGTGYQPQHF. The chain joins TRBV25-1 to TRBJ1-5; TRBD1 matches 8 bases. This CDR3 has 13 residues. Germline V gives CDR1 MGHDK, CDR2 SYGVNS. Trimming cost V 4 bases and J 7 bases; bases outside gene matches: 3.

Written as DNA, the CDR3 is TGTGCCAGCAGTTTTGGGGCTAGCGGCTCCACAGATACGCAGTATTTT. As protein: CASSFGASGSTDTQYF. V is TRBV28 and J is TRBJ2-3, with 7 bases matching TRBD2. Germline loops: CDR1 MDHEN, CDR2 SYDVKM. J was trimmed by 2 bases and V by 3 bases; bases with no gene match: 8. CDR3 length: 16 amino acids.

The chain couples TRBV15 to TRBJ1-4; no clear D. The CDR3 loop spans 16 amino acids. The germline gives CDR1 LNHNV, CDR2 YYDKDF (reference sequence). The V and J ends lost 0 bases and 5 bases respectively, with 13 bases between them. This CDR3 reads CATSRDGRGENEKLFF. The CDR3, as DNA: TGTGCCACCAGCAGAGATGGGCGGGGAGAGAATGAAAAACTGTTTTTT.

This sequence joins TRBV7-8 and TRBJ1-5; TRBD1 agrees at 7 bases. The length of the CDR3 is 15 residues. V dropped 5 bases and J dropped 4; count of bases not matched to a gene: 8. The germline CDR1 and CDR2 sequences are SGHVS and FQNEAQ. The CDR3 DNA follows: TGTGCCAGCAGCCCCCTCGGGACAGAGAATCAGCCCCAGCATTTT. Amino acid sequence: CASSPLGTENQPQHF.

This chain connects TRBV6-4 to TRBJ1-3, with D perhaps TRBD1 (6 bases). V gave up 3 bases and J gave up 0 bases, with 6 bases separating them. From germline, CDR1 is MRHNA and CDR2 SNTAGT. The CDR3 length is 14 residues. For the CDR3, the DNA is TGTGCCAGCAGTGAAGGGGGCTCTGGAAACACCATATATTTT. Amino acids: CASSEGGSGNTIYF.

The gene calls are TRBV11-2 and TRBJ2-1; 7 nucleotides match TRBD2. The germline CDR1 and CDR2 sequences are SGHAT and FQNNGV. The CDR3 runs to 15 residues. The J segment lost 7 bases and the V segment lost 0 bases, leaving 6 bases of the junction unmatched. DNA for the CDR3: TGTGCCAGCAGCTTAGAACCTCTAGCGGTAAATGAGCAGTTCTTC. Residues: CASSLEPLAVNEQFF.

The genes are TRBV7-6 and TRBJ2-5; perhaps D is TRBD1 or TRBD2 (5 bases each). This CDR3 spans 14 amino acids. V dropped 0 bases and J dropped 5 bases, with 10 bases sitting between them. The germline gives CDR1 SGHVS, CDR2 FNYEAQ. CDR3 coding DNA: TGTGCCAGCAGCTTAGCCGGGGCGCGGGAGACCCAGTACTTC. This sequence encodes CASSLAGARETQYF.

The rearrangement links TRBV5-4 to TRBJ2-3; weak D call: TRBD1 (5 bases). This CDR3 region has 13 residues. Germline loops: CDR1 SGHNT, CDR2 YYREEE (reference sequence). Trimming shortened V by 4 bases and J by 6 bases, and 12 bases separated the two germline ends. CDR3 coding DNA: TGTGCCAGCAGCCCCCAGGGTTATGATACGCAGTATTTT. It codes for CASSPQGYDTQYF. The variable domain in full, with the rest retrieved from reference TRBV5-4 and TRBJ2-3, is ETGVTQSPTHLIKTRGQQVTLRCSSQSGHNTVSWYQQALGQGPQFIFQYYREEENGRGNFPPRFSGLQFPNYSSELNVNALELDDSALYLCASSPQGYDTQYFGPGTRLTVL.

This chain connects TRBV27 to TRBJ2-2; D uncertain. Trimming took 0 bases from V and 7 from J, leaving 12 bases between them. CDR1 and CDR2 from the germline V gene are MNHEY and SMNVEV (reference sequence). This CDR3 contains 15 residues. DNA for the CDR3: TGTGCCAGCAGTTTATCGACGGCGTATCACGGGGAGCTGTTTTTT. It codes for CASSLSTAYHGELFF.

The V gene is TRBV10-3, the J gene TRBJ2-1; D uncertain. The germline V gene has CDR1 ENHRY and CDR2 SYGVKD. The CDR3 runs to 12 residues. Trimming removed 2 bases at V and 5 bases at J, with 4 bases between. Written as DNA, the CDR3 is TGTGCCATCAGTGAGAAGAACAATGAGCAGTTCTTC. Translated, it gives CAISEKNNEQFF.